This is a list of T cell receptor beta chains from one sample in a study of cytomegalovirus exposure and HLA in healthy donors. Some clones are missing from TCRdb's copy, which holds only in-frame ones; the method was immunoSEQ multiplex PCR. The sample consists of over 150,000 clones, over 70% of them appearing once. Sequencing used PBMCs. The receptors originated from a man aged 25 to 40 in good health and CMV-seropositive. CDR3s include the opening cysteine and the closing phenylalanine or tryptophan. A D gene is named only where the DNA matches it firmly. Size is stated for part of the rows, as once, few or many counts, or as a class when the clone is expanded.

>TRBD2|TRBJ2-1|.|TRBV2
CASSVTGGVPRYSEQFF
TGTGCCAGCAGTGTGACGGGGGGGGTGCCGCGCTACAGTGAGCAGTTCTTC
>TRBD1|TRBJ2-4|.|TRBV7-9
CASSFGTGGVKNIQYF
TGTGCCAGCAGCTTTGGGACAGGGGGCGTCAAAAACATTCAGTACTTC
>.|TRBJ1-4|.|TRBV19
CASSLNTNEKLFF
TGTGCCAGTAGCCTAAACACTAATGAAAAACTGTTTTTT
>.|TRBJ2-1|once|TRBV7-9
CASSFGQDNEQFF
TGTGCCAGCAGCTTTGGGCAGGACAATGAGCAGTTCTTC
>.|TRBJ1-4|.|TRBV28
CASRAPRGIRKLFF
TGTGCCAGCAGGGCACCTCGGGGAATCCGAAAACTGTTTTTT
>.|TRBJ1-6|once|TRBV30
CAWSESYGADYNSPLHF
TGTGCCTGGAGTGAGTCATACGGAGCCGATTATAATTCACCCCTCCACTTT
>TRBD1|TRBJ2-1|.|TRBV28
CASSLRGTGLFF
TGTGCCAGCAGTTTACGGGGGACAGGGTTGTTCTTC
>TRBD1|TRBJ2-7|few|TRBV6-5
CATIGQENSYEQYF
TGTGCCACCATCGGACAGGAGAACTCCTACGAGCAGTACTTC
>.|TRBJ1-2|.|TRBV6-5
CASSYSAGAFYGYTF
TGTGCCAGCAGTTACTCCGCAGGGGCTTTCTATGGCTACACCTTC
>.|TRBJ2-7|.|TRBV5-1
CASSFWKGDDYEQYF
TGCGCCAGCAGCTTTTGGAAGGGGGACGACTACGAGCAGTACTTC
>TRBD2|TRBJ2-1|.|TRBV27
CASVKVAGSYNEQFF
TGTGCCAGCGTCAAAGTAGCGGGATCCTACAATGAGCAGTTCTTC
>TRBD1|TRBJ2-1|few|TRBV19
CASKAGGLYNEQFF
TGTGCCAGTAAGGCAGGGGGCTTATACAATGAGCAGTTCTTC
>TRBD2|TRBJ2-7|.|TRBV5-1
CASSWPLAGDEQYF
TGCGCCAGCAGCTGGCCACTAGCGGGAGACGAGCAGTACTTC
>.|TRBJ2-7|.|TRBV18
CASSPTGRSYEQYF
TGTGCCAGCTCACCGACAGGGAGGAGCTACGAGCAGTACTTC
>TRBD1|TRBJ2-7|.|TRBV19
CASSIHGTGEGEQYF
TGTGCCAGTAGTATCCACGGGACAGGGGAGGGCGAGCAGTACTTC
>TRBD1|TRBJ1-1|once|TRBV19
CASSIGTGGVAEAFF
TGTGCCAGTAGTATAGGCACAGGGGGCGTCGCTGAAGCTTTCTTT
>.|TRBJ2-2|.|TRBV7-9
CASSLFGLTNTGELFF
TGTGCCAGCAGCTTATTTGGACTCACGAACACCGGGGAGCTGTTTTTT
>TRBD2|TRBJ2-1|.|TRBV11-2
CASSGRLAGGIRNEQFF
TGTGCCAGCAGCGGGCGATTAGCGGGGGGGATACGTAATGAGCAGTTCTTC
>.|TRBJ2-7|few|TRBV7-9
CASSFPGKEQYF
TGTGCCAGCAGCTTCCCGGGAAAGGAGCAGTACTTC
>TRBD1|TRBJ2-3|.|TRBV9
CASSQIRTGDTDTQYF
TGTGCCAGCAGCCAGATAAGGACAGGGGACACAGATACGCAGTATTTT
>.|TRBJ1-2|.|TRBV5-1
CASSLGGPNYGYTF
TGCGCCAGCAGCTTGGGGGGGCCAAACTATGGCTACACCTTC
>TRBD2|TRBJ2-3|.|TRBV4-1
CASSQGVGLAGGRNTDTQYF
TGCGCCAGCAGCCAAGGGGTGGGACTAGCGGGGGGGCGGAACACAGATACGCAGTATTTT
>TRBD1|TRBJ2-5|.|TRBV5-6
CASSWGGQGGGETQYF
TGTGCCAGCAGCTGGGGAGGACAGGGGGGAGGAGAGACCCAGTACTTC
>TRBD1|TRBJ1-6|.|TRBV6-5
CASSYGTGVNSPLHF
TGTGCCAGCAGTTACGGGACAGGGGTTAATTCACCCCTCCACTTT
>TRBD1|TRBJ1-5|few|TRBV6-4
CASSEGTGGKPQHF
TGTGCCAGCAGTGAAGGGACAGGGGGCAAGCCCCAGCATTTT
>.|TRBJ1-2|.|TRBV4-1
CASSRGDGSNYGYTF
TGCGCCAGCAGCCGGGGGGATGGGTCAAACTATGGCTACACCTTC
>TRBD2|TRBJ2-1|.|TRBV2
CASSGAGRSYNEQFF
TGTGCCAGCAGTGGAGCGGGGCGCTCCTACAATGAGCAGTTCTTC
>TRBD2|TRBJ2-1|.|TRBV7-8
CASSLMGPAGGHSYNEQFF
TGTGCCAGCAGCTTAATGGGCCCAGCGGGGGGGCACTCCTACAATGAGCAGTTCTTC
>.|TRBJ1-1|.|TRBV5-4
CASSSRQATEAFF
TGTGCCAGCAGCTCCCGACAGGCTACTGAAGCTTTCTTT
>TRBD2|TRBJ2-7|.|TRBV10-2
CASIMSGGVKEQYF
TGCGCCAGTATAATGAGCGGGGGGGTAAAGGAGCAGTACTTC
>TRBD1|TRBJ1-2|.|TRBV5-1
CASSQGQGDSYGYTF
TGCGCCAGCAGCCAAGGACAGGGGGATTCCTATGGCTACACCTTC
>TRBD1|TRBJ2-3|few|TRBV27
CASRVPGGRADTQYF
TGTGCCAGCAGAGTCCCAGGGGGCCGGGCAGATACGCAGTATTTT
>.|TRBJ1-2|.|TRBV6-4
CASSRGGGYGYTF
TGTGCCAGCAGTCGCGGCGGCGGCTATGGCTACACCTTC
>.|TRBJ2-2|.|TRBV9
CASSSRVGAPDTGELFF
TGTGCCAGCAGCTCCCGCGTTGGGGCGCCGGACACCGGGGAGCTGTTTTTT
>TRBD2|TRBJ2-7|once|TRBV5-1
CASRSGTSGYEQYF
TGCGCCAGCAGATCCGGGACTAGCGGCTACGAGCAGTACTTC
>.|TRBJ2-7|.|TRBV23-1
CASSQSDRIIYEQYF
TGCGCCAGCAGTCAATCCGACAGAATAATTTACGAGCAGTACTTC
>.|TRBJ2-6|.|TRBV4-1
CASKRNLDSAPSGANVLTF
TGCGCCAGCAAGCGAAACTTGGACAGCGCACCCTCTGGGGCCAACGTCCTGACTTTC
>.|TRBJ2-1|.|TRBV5-1
CASSLEEPYNEQFF
TGCGCCAGCAGCTTGGAGGAGCCCTACAATGAGCAGTTCTTC
>.|TRBJ2-7|.|TRBV11-3
CASSRTRRDSYEQYF
TGTGCCAGCAGCCGAACAAGGAGGGACTCCTACGAGCAGTACTTC
>.|TRBJ2-5|.|TRBV14
CASSPGRDGGQETQYF
TGTGCCAGCAGCCCAGGGCGGGACGGAGGCCAAGAGACCCAGTACTTC
>.|TRBJ2-6|.|TRBV9
CASSAPTQEGRTGANVLTF
TGTGCCAGCAGCGCCCCCACCCAGGAGGGAAGAACCGGGGCCAACGTCCTGACTTTC
>TRBD2|TRBJ2-2|.|TRBV30
CAWGTGTSGRAGELFF
TGTGCCTGGGGGACAGGGACTAGCGGGAGGGCCGGGGAGCTGTTTTTT
>.|TRBJ2-1|.|TRBV4-1
CASSQERWAYNEQFF
TGCGCCAGCAGCCAAGAGCGGTGGGCCTACAATGAGCAGTTCTTC
>.|TRBJ2-2|.|TRBV6-5
CATATVTNTGELFF
TGTGCCACCGCCACGGTTACGAACACCGGGGAGCTGTTTTTT
>.|TRBJ1-2|medium-sized|TRBV6-1
CASNDLSYGYTF
TGTGCCAGCAATGACCTATCCTATGGCTACACCTTC